This entry features one T cell receptor (beta chain) sequence. The entry originates in a study of blood T cell repertoires in COVID-19. Study-wide context: Acute and convalescent COVID-19 specimens originated in the United States, Italy and Spain.

The authors' processing: Quantification of nucleated cells was approximated via reference gene primer amplification. The assay was immunoSEQ multiplex PCR, and TCRdb's table has in-frame clones only and misses some. V, J and clone size are taken as reported in that table, and D and trimming were inferred from the DNA itself. This sample has about 380,000 clones, with roughly 91% found just once. In germline, CDR1 is MGHRA, CDR2 YSYEKL. The CDR3 is 19 residues long. Germline trimming cut 4 bases from V and 3 bases from J; bases unmatched to any gene: 16. Participants came from 20 to 25 US areas, aged about 18 to 89 years.

This TCR came from a woman under 30 who had recovered from COVID-19. This rearrangement joins TRBV4-1 to TRBJ1-3; the match to TRBD1 covers 9 bases. Material: PBMCs or T cells enriched from blood (not recorded which). The CDR3 reads CASSPVRTGVIKGGNTIYF. For the CDR3, the DNA is TGCGCCAGCAGCCCGGTTAGGACAGGGGTTATCAAGGGTGGAAACACCATATATTTT.